Below, one T cell receptor beta chain is given with its context. This clone came up once. What this receptor recognizes is not known. No base qualities exist here, and no much larger clone lies one base off it. The data belong to a study of T cell changes during pregnancy in multiple sclerosis (dated by TCRdb to the late 2010s). Context from the whole study: The study examined how the T cell repertoire changed over the course of pregnancy in women with multiple sclerosis.

The germline V gene supplies CDR1 SNHLY and CDR2 FYNNEI. The CDR3, from cysteine to phenylalanine, totals 11 residues. The kept DNA is CDR3 alone, 33 bases in frame from the first base. Trimming takes 7 bases from V and 3 bases from J, and the germline ends sit 5 bases apart. Libraries were made using the immunoSEQ multiplex PCR assay. The table comes from immuneACCESS by way of TCRdb, which keeps in-frame sequences with V and J called. Part of the clones is missing from these tables; in studies checked, under half for an unresolved V gene and the rest for unknown reasons. Counted in this sample were about 99,000 clones; roughly 92% of them appeared once. The ten most abundant clones make up 0.75% to 0.95% of the sample.

The input for sequencing was peripheral blood, taken after pregnancy. This sequence uses TRBV2 and TRBJ2-3; TRBD2 is a weak D gene call, 5 bases matching. The receptor was isolated from a female donor with multiple sclerosis, enrolled in a pregnancy study. The DNA sequence is given as TGTGCCAGCAAGCGGACAGATACGCAGTATTTT. It codes for CASKRTDTQYF.